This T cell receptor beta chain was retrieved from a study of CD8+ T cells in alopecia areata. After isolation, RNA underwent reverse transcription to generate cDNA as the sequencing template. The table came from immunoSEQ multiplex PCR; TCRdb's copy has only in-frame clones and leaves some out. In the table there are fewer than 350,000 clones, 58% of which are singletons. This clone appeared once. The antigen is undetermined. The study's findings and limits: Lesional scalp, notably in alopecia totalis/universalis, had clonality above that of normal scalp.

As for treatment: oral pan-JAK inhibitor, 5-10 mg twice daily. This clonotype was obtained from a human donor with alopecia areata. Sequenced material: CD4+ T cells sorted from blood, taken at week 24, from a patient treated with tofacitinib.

The CDR3 DNA sequence: TGTGCCTGGGGGACTAGCGAGGGGGTAGAGCAGTACTTC. It encodes CAWGTSEGVEQYF. The genes are TRBV30 and TRBJ2-7, with 10 bases identical to TRBD2. This CDR3 contains 13 residues. Germline CDR1 GTSNPN, CDR2 SVGIG (reference sequence). Unmatched junction bases numbered 8, after V lost 5 bases and J lost 7 bases.